This T cell receptor beta chain was found in a study of T-cell reconstitution after alpha-beta-depleted transplantation in children. The CDR3 covers 16 residues. With 0 bases removed from V and 5 bases from J, the gap between germline ends came to 17 bases. Germline lookup yields CDR1 DFQATT and CDR2 SNEGSKA (reference sequence). The authors prepared the TCRbeta library with unique molecular identifiers. A single record per CDR3 protein comes from TCRdb applying MiXCR to the PCR reads. The repertoire holds some 500,000 distinct CDR3 sequences, with approximately 20% as singletons. Here the sequenced sample was PBMCs from the stem cell graft donor, taken from the stem cell graft. The clonotype originates from a human donor who donated a stem cell graft to a child with acute lymphoblastic leukemia. This chain links TRBV20-1 with TRBJ1-5; a possible D gene is TRBD1 (5 bases). CDR3 bases: TGCAGTGCTAGAGATAATGGAGGGGTTGGCCATCAGCCCCAGCATTTT. Residues: CSARDNGGVGHQPQHF.